The 14 T cell receptor beta chains given below trace back to one sample, sequenced in a study of blood T cell repertoires in COVID-19. Method: immunoSEQ multiplex PCR; TCRdb's copy keeps in-frame clones and lacks some. This table holds some 370,000 clones, more than 70% found once. The sequenced sample was peripheral blood. Source of these receptors: a woman in her twenties or thirties with COVID-19, enrolled during active disease.

The chain employs TRBV5-4 and TRBJ1-1, with 9 bases identical to TRBD1. This CDR3 is 14 amino acids long. Germline V gene data show CDR1 as SGHNT and CDR2 as YYREEE (reference sequence). The trim removed 3 bases at V and 6 bases at J, leaving 6 bases unmatched. Here the CDR3 DNA reads TGTGCCAGCAGCTGGGGACAGGGTAGGGCTGAAGCTTTCTTT. Its translation: CASSWGQGRAEAFF. The full variable domain, with the rest looked up from reference TRBV5-4 and TRBJ1-1, is ETGVTQSPTHLIKTRGQQVTLRCSSQSGHNTVSWYQQALGQGPQFIFQYYREEENGRGNFPPRFSGLQFPNYSSELNVNALELDDSALYLCASSWGQGRAEAFFGQGTRLTVV.

The CDR3 here is CASSKLRQNSNQPQHF. Written as DNA, the CDR3 is TGTGCCAGTAGCAAGCTGAGACAGAATAGCAATCAGCCCCAGCATTTT. The chain joins TRBV19 to TRBJ1-5; D possibly corresponds to TRBD1 (5 bases). Trimming shortened V by 6 bases and J by 0 bases, and 15 bases separated the two germline ends. This CDR3 is 16 amino acids long. The germline V gene encodes CDR1 LNHDA and CDR2 SQIVND (reference sequence).

The chain employs TRBV7-2 and TRBJ2-2; 8 nucleotides line up with TRBD1. V gave up 2 bases and J gave up 4 bases; unmatched junction bases: 6. The CDR3 extends over 16 amino acids. Germline assignment: CDR1 SGHTA and CDR2 FQGNSA. The CDR3 coding sequence is TGTGCCAGCAGCTTACAGGGGGCGGGTAGCACCGGGGAGCTGTTTTTT. It is translated as CASSLQGAGSTGELFF.

The CDR3: CAPPKKLFF. CDR3 bases: TGTGCCCCCCCCAAAAAACTGTTTTTT. The chain is built from TRBV19 and TRBJ1-4; D call uncertain. This CDR3 has 9 amino acids. V was pared by 11 bases and J by 9 bases, with 7 bases between. Germline V lookup: CDR1 LNHDA, CDR2 SQIVND (reference sequence).

The J gene is TRBJ1-3, the V gene TRBV18; TRBD1 is a possible D gene (5 bases). This CDR3 region has 15 residues. Looked up from germline, CDR1 is KGHSH and CDR2 is LQKENI. Trimming pared 3 bases from V and 4 bases from J, leaving 13 bases between. CDR3 in DNA: TGTGCCAGCTCACCCGATACAGGCCCCGGAAACACCATATATTTT. Encoded protein: CASSPDTGPGNTIYF.

The chain couples TRBV27 to TRBJ2-3; D possibly corresponds to TRBD1 (6 bases). The CDR3 sequence is 14 residues long. Germline V gene sequence: CDR1 MNHEY, CDR2 SMNVEV (reference sequence). V lost 2 bases and J 3 bases, leaving 9 bases between the germline ends. The CDR3 loop is CASSLQQGTDTQYF. The CDR3 DNA follows: TGTGCCAGCAGTTTACAGCAGGGGACAGATACGCAGTATTTT.

The chain employs TRBV7-9 and TRBJ1-5; TRBD1 matches 9 bases. With V trimmed by 5 bases and J by 3 bases, 8 bases remained unmatched. Germline-derived CDR1 and CDR2 are SEHNR and FQNEAQ (reference sequence). This CDR3 is 16 amino acids long. The CDR3 sequence is CASSTSGQGYNQPQHF. The CDR3 DNA follows: TGTGCCAGCAGCACCTCGGGACAGGGCTACAATCAGCCCCAGCATTTT.

This sequence joins TRBV28 and TRBJ2-2; the D is unclear. V was cut by 5 bases and J by 1 base, with 17 bases left in between. Germline V gene lookup returns CDR1 MDHEN and CDR2 SYDVKM. The CDR3 covers 17 residues. The CDR3 DNA reads as TGTGCCAGCAGTGCCCCCCGGAGCGCCCGGAACACCGGGGAGCTGTTTTTT. It is translated as CASSAPRSARNTGELFF.

The rearrangement uses TRBV19 and TRBJ1-1; D unresolved. The CDR3 contains 15 residues. Between the trimmed V and J ends, which lost 5 bases and 0 bases, there was a span of 13 bases. The V gene's germline CDR1 is LNHDA and CDR2 SQIVND (reference sequence). CDR3 sequence reads: CASSARGGMNTEAFF. The CDR3, as DNA: TGTGCCAGTAGTGCCCGGGGAGGGATGAACACTGAAGCTTTCTTT.

This chain links TRBV9 with TRBJ1-2, with D tentatively TRBD1 (5 bases). Trimming removed 3 bases at V and 4 bases at J, with 19 bases between. The CDR3 covers 16 residues. Looked up from germline, CDR1 is SGDLS and CDR2 is YYNGEE. CDR3 amino acids: CASSGAGEGNAYGYTF. Written as DNA, the CDR3 is TGTGCCAGCAGCGGGGCGGGGGAAGGTAACGCCTATGGCTACACCTTC. Together with reference TRBV9 and TRBJ1-2, the CDR3 gives the full variable domain: DSGVTQTPKHLITATGQRVTLRCSPRSGDLSVYWYQQSLDQGLQFLIQYYNGEERAKGNILERFSAQQFPDLHSELNLSSLELGDSALYFCASSGAGEGNAYGYTFGSGTRLTVV.

The V call is TRBV11-2, the J call TRBJ2-5; TRBD1 matches 8 bases. Germline V CDR1 and CDR2: SGHAT, FQNNGV. The CDR3 is made up of 14 amino acids. J was trimmed by 5 bases and V by 2 bases; bases with no gene match: 4. DNA of the CDR3: TGTGCCAGCAGCTTACAGGGGGCATGGGAGACCCAGTACTTC. This sequence encodes CASSLQGAWETQYF.

The genes are TRBV6-2 or TRBV6-3 and TRBJ2-5, with D possibly matching TRBD2 (6 bases). The CDR3 extends over 15 amino acids. Trimming left V 5 bases short and J 0 bases short, with 13 bases between. The germline V gene has CDR1 MNHEY and CDR2 SVGEGT. The CDR3 DNA follows: TGTGCCAGCAGTACTGGCCGGGAGTACCAAGAGACCCAGTACTTC. This sequence encodes CASSTGREYQETQYF.

The chain joins TRBV2 to TRBJ1-5; TRBD1 aligns across 7 bases. Per the germline V gene, CDR1 is SNHLY and CDR2 is FYNNEI. The CDR3 consists of 17 residues. The ends lost 0 bases at V and 5 bases at J; junction bases unmatched: 10. The DNA of the CDR3 is TGTGCCAGCAGTGAAGCGCTTCGGGGGACAGCAGATCAGCCCCAGCATTTT. It specifies CASSEALRGTADQPQHF.

The chain carries TRBV10-3 and TRBJ2-2, with 10 bases identical to TRBD1. The CDR3 covers 17 residues. J gave up 4 bases and V 10 bases, and 15 bases lay outside the gene matches. Germline V gene sequence: CDR1 ENHRY, CDR2 SYGVKD. CDR3 region: CATAGGQGFHGTGELFF. CDR3 sequence (DNA): TGTGCCACCGCGGGGGGACAGGGGTTTCATGGCACCGGGGAGCTGTTTTTT.